This entry lists 13 T cell receptor beta chains sequenced from one sample in a study of T-cell memory formation after mild COVID-19. Each CDR3 protein is one row after TCRdb ran MiXCR on the 5' RACE reads. This table has some 210,000 distinct CDR3 sequences, around 20% appearing once. Sequences were obtained from PBMCs or a T cell subset sorted from them (not recorded which). These receptors originate from an adult woman who had mild COVID-19 (a few samples of this study predate the infection). Cell type and time point are not known.

The chain recombines TRBV14 with TRBJ2-4; a possible D gene is TRBD1 (5 bases). CDR3 length: 17 residues. Trimming removed 0 bases from V and 1 base from J, with 13 bases in between. Germline CDR1 is SGHDN and CDR2 is FVKESK. The CDR3 DNA follows: TGTGCCAGCAGCCAAGAATCAGGGATGTTGGCCAAAAACATTCAGTACTTC. This translates into CASSQESGMLAKNIQYF.

This sequence joins TRBV3-1 and TRBJ2-1; 7 nucleotides align to TRBD2. Germline V lookup: CDR1 LGHDT, CDR2 YNNKEL (reference sequence). The CDR3 extends over 15 amino acids. V shed 5 bases and J 0 bases; nucleotides not matched to a gene: 4. In DNA, the CDR3 is TGTGCCAGCAGCGAGAGCGGGAACTCCTACAATGAGCAGTTCTTC. Protein sequence: CASSESGNSYNEQFF.

V and J are TRBV12-3 or TRBV12-4 and TRBJ2-5; D unclear. V was cut by 5 bases and J by 5 bases, with 9 bases left in between. This CDR3 has 12 residues. CDR3 amino acids: CASSPRSETQYF. DNA of the CDR3: TGTGCCAGCAGTCCCCGCTCGGAGACCCAGTACTTC.

The V and J genes are TRBV3-1 and TRBJ2-2; D is uncertain. This CDR3 has 11 residues. Germline-derived CDR1 and CDR2 are LGHDT and YNNKEL (reference sequence). V was shortened by 1 base and J by 8 bases, with 2 bases between the two germline ends. CDR3 loop: CASSQVGELFF. The CDR3 coding sequence is TGTGCCAGCAGCCAAGTAGGGGAGCTGTTTTTT.

The chain joins TRBV2 to TRBJ2-7; D not resolved. The germline V and J ends were trimmed by 8 bases and 0 bases, with 20 bases remaining between them. The CDR3 loop spans 16 amino acids. The germline V gene encodes CDR1 SNHLY and CDR2 FYNNEI. This chain's CDR3 is CASLSVERISSYEQYF. CDR3 nucleotide sequence: TGTGCCAGCCTGTCGGTAGAGAGGATTAGCTCCTACGAGCAGTACTTC. The full variable domain, completed using reference TRBV2 and TRBJ2-7, is EPEVTQTPSHQVTQMGQEVILRCVPISNHLYFYWYRQILGQKVEFLVSFYNNEISEKSEIFDDQFSVERPDGSNFTLKIRSTKLEDSAMYFCASLSVERISSYEQYFGPGTRLTVT.

The chain links TRBV7-2 to TRBJ2-1, with D unclear. This CDR3 region has 15 residues. From germline, CDR1 is SGHTA and CDR2 FQGNSA. Trimming removed 5 bases at V and 0 bases at J, with 11 bases between. DNA for the CDR3: TGTGCCAGCAGCCGTGAACTGGGCTCCTACAATGAGCAGTTCTTC. Protein product: CASSRELGSYNEQFF.

The chain's CDR3 is CASSPGAGGYEQYF. CDR3 bases: TGTGCCAGCTCCCCAGGGGCAGGAGGCTACGAGCAGTACTTC. The chain uses TRBV18 and TRBJ2-7, with a possible D match to TRBD1 (6 bases). The germline gives CDR1 KGHSH, CDR2 LQKENI. Between the trimmed V and J ends, which lost 6 bases and 3 bases, there was a span of 15 bases. CDR3 length: 14 amino acids.

This chain uses TRBV20-1 with TRBJ2-3; no clear D gene. Germline V gene sequence: CDR1 DFQATT, CDR2 SNEGSKA (reference sequence). The CDR3 contains 12 residues. V was cut by 2 bases and J by 6 bases, with 9 bases left in between. DNA of the CDR3: TGCAGTGCTAGAATGGACGGGGATACGCAGTATTTT. Translated: CSARMDGDTQYF.

This clonotype occurred a few times. This chain uses TRBV12-3 or TRBV12-4 with TRBJ1-1, with a possible D match to TRBD1 (5 bases). The germline V and J ends were trimmed by 6 bases and 6 bases, with 23 bases remaining between them. This CDR3 is 16 amino acids long. The CDR3 region is CASSRLMTDLIAEAFF. DNA for the CDR3: TGTGCCAGCAGCCGTCTTATGACAGACCTGATCGCTGAAGCTTTCTTT.

This clonotype occurred a few times. The J gene is TRBJ2-3, the V gene TRBV30; TRBD1 or TRBD2 may be the D gene (5 bases each). Trimming removed 3 bases from V and 2 bases from J, with 15 bases in between. CDR3 length equals 15 residues. CDR1 and CDR2 from the germline V gene are GTSNPN and SVGIG (reference sequence). CDR3 loop: CAWRARDRVTDTQYF. The CDR3 DNA is TGTGCCTGGAGAGCACGGGACCGAGTCACAGATACGCAGTATTTT.

This clonotype was recorded a few times. The chain recombines TRBV27 with TRBJ1-2; D call uncertain. Germline V lookup: CDR1 MNHEY, CDR2 SMNVEV (reference sequence). The CDR3 loop spans 15 amino acids. Between the trimmed V and J ends, which lost 7 bases and 0 bases, there was a span of 15 bases. The CDR3, as DNA: TGTGCCAGCACTCTTACGGGTATAGCTAACTATGGCTACACCTTC. Amino acid sequence: CASTLTGIANYGYTF.

V and J are TRBV12-3 or TRBV12-4 and TRBJ2-4; TRBD2 is a possible D gene (5 bases). V was cut by 6 bases and J by 7 bases, with 16 bases left in between. The CDR3 totals 14 residues. The CDR3 here is CASSPSLVANIQYF. The CDR3 DNA reads TGTGCCAGCAGCCCTTCACTAGTGGCGAACATTCAGTACTTC.

The CDR3 loop is CASSLEGGKGYGYTF. The CDR3 coding sequence is TGCGCCAGCAGCTTGGAAGGGGGCAAGGGCTATGGCTACACCTTC. The rearrangement links TRBV5-1 to TRBJ1-2, with TRBD1 identical over 7 bases. The CDR3 is 15 residues long. Germline V gene sequence: CDR1 SGHRS, CDR2 YFSETQ. V trimming: 0 bases; J trimming: 4 bases; junction bases outside the gene matches: 6. The variable domain in full, with the rest retrieved from reference TRBV5-1 and TRBJ1-2, is KAGVTQTPRYLIKTRGQQVTLSCSPISGHRSVSWYQQTPGQGLQFLFEYFSETQRNKGNFPGRFSGRQFSNSRSEMNVSTLELGDSALYLCASSLEGGKGYGYTFGSGTRLTVV.